Shown below are 17 T cell receptor beta chains from a single sample sequenced in a study of shared clonotypes between healthy human individuals. Using immunoSEQ multiplex PCR, the repertoire was profiled, and TCRdb retains in-frame clones only, with some absent. This table holds 1.4 million or so clones, around 98.5% found once. Material for sequencing was naive CD4+ T cells sorted from blood. Subset denoted: CD45RA+ positively selected. The receptors derive from a man aged 25-40 years in good health.

V gene TRBV7-2 combines with J gene TRBJ1-4; D not certain. The V gene lost 8 bases and the J gene lost 7 bases, with 14 bases spanning the gap. The CDR3 is 13 amino acids. Germline V gene lookup returns CDR1 SGHTA and CDR2 FQGNSA. CDR3 nucleotide sequence: TGTGCCAGCGGGAGGGCCCGGGGTGAAAAACTGTTTTTT. Protein: CASGRARGEKLFF.

This chain joins TRBV11-2 and TRBJ2-1; TRBD2 aligns across 9 bases. The trim removed 1 base at V and 7 bases at J, leaving 8 bases unmatched. CDR1 and CDR2 (germline): SGHAT, FQNNGV. CDR3 size: 16 residues. CDR3 DNA: TGTGCCAGCAGCTTAGTACGCGGGAGGGCCTCAAATGAGCAGTTCTTC. It codes for CASSLVRGRASNEQFF.

This sequence joins TRBV15 and TRBJ2-1; 9 nucleotides line up with TRBD2. Germline-derived CDR1 and CDR2 are LNHNV and YYDKDF (reference sequence). Trimming at V came to 2 bases and at J to 5 bases, leaving 10 bases not matched to a gene. The CDR3 is made up of 17 amino acids. CDR3 in DNA: TGTGCCACCAGCAGACCCTCTAGCGGGAACCTCCACAATGAGCAGTTCTTC. Its translation: CATSRPSSGNLHNEQFF. Combining the CDR3 with reference TRBV15 and TRBJ2-1 gives the whole variable domain DAMVIQNPRYQVTQFGKPVTLSCSQTLNHNVMYWYQQKSSQAPKLLFHYYDKDFNNEADTPDNFQSRRPNTSFCFLDIRSPGLGDTAMYLCATSRPSSGNLHNEQFFGPGTRLTVL.

The chain employs TRBV5-1 and TRBJ1-1, with a weak D call TRBD1 (5 bases). The length of the CDR3 is 13 residues. CDR1 SGHRS and CDR2 YFSETQ come from the germline V gene. Trimming took 0 bases from V and 6 from J, leaving 9 bases between them. CDR3 residues: CASSLVGQAEAFF. In nucleotides, the CDR3 is TGCGCCAGCAGCTTGGTGGGGCAGGCTGAAGCTTTCTTT.

This chain links TRBV7-2 with TRBJ2-1, with 11 bases aligning to TRBD1. Trimming removed 3 bases from V and 2 bases from J; junction bases left unmatched: 6. The CDR3 totals 17 residues. The germline gives CDR1 SGHTA, CDR2 FQGNSA. CDR3 protein: CASSLVGTGGTYNEQFF. CDR3 DNA: TGTGCCAGCAGCTTGGTTGGGACAGGGGGGACCTACAATGAGCAGTTCTTC.

This chain uses TRBV19 with TRBJ2-1; D call uncertain. Germline V lookup: CDR1 LNHDA, CDR2 SQIVND (reference sequence). The CDR3 consists of 12 residues. V was shortened by 10 bases and J by 6 bases, with 13 bases between the two germline ends. CDR3 bases: TGTGCCACGGGCCCTACGGGCAATGAGCAGTTCTTC. Protein: CATGPTGNEQFF.

The chain combines TRBV5-1 with TRBJ1-3; TRBD1 matches at 7 bases. The germline V gene has CDR1 SGHRS and CDR2 YFSETQ. The CDR3 sequence is 17 residues long. V gave up 5 bases and J gave up 2 bases; unmatched junction bases: 13. The CDR3: CASSFYGQEAAGNTIYF. Written as DNA, the CDR3 is TGCGCCAGCAGTTTTTACGGACAGGAAGCGGCTGGAAACACCATATATTTT.

In regard to this clone: At the DNA level, this CDR3 is encoded by other sequences in the same sample as well. This sequence joins TRBV5-5 and TRBJ1-4, with a weak D call TRBD1 (6 bases). Germline V CDR1 and CDR2: SGHKS, YYEKEE (reference sequence). V was cut by 1 base and J by 2 bases, with 6 bases left in between. The CDR3 is 14 residues long. Here the CDR3 reads CASSLQGTNEKLFF. In DNA form, the CDR3 reads TGTGCCAGCAGCTTGCAGGGGACTAATGAAAAACTGTTTTTT.

The chain is built from TRBV5-6 and TRBJ2-7; D might be TRBD2 (5 bases). Germline lookup yields CDR1 SGHDT and CDR2 YYEEEE. The CDR3 totals 14 residues. V was pared by 1 base and J by 4 bases, with 12 bases between. CDR3 sequence (DNA): TGTGCCAGCAGCTTGTCCCAGAGGAGGTACGAGCAGTACTTC. Residues: CASSLSQRRYEQYF. The complete variable domain, with remaining parts taken from reference TRBV5-6 and TRBJ2-7, reads DAGVTQSPTHLIKTRGQQVTLRCSPKSGHDTVSWYQQALGQGPQFIFQYYEEEERQRGNFPDRFSGHQFPNYSSELNVNALLLGDSALYLCASSLSQRRYEQYFGPGTRLTVT.

The chain is built from TRBV11-2 and TRBJ2-3, with D hard to call. V was shortened by 1 base and J by 5 bases, with 4 bases between the two germline ends. CDR1 SGHAT and CDR2 FQNNGV come from the germline V gene. The CDR3 sequence is 12 residues long. CDR3 DNA sequence: TGTGCCAGCAGCTTAGGGGAAGATACGCAGTATTTT. This encodes CASSLGEDTQYF.

The chain has TRBV15 and TRBJ1-1; D not resolved. Germline loops: CDR1 LNHNV, CDR2 YYDKDF (reference sequence). Trimming left V 1 base short and J 3 bases short, with 6 bases between. The CDR3 runs 13 residues. Here the CDR3 DNA reads TGTGCCACCAGCAGAGGGAGCTACACTGAAGCTTTCTTT. Its protein product is CATSRGSYTEAFF.

The chain couples TRBV5-4 to TRBJ2-7; 9 nucleotides match TRBD2. Germline CDR1 and CDR2: SGHNT and YYREEE (reference sequence). CDR3 length: 15 residues. With 1 base clipped from V and 3 bases from J, the junction kept 5 bases outside the gene matches. The CDR3 here is CASSLFGSGGYEQYF. CDR3 bases: TGTGCCAGCAGCTTGTTTGGTAGCGGGGGCTACGAGCAGTACTTC. Complete variable domain (other parts from reference TRBV5-4 and TRBJ2-7): ETGVTQSPTHLIKTRGQQVTLRCSSQSGHNTVSWYQQALGQGPQFIFQYYREEENGRGNFPPRFSGLQFPNYSSELNVNALELDDSALYLCASSLFGSGGYEQYFGPGTRLTVT.

The rearrangement joins TRBV27 to TRBJ2-7; D perhaps matches TRBD2 (6 bases). Germline CDR1 MNHEY, CDR2 SMNVEV (reference sequence). The V end was cut by 6 bases, the J end by 3 bases, with 18 bases between. The CDR3 is made up of 15 amino acids. CDR3 sequence: CASRDQKGTDYEQYF. CDR3 coding DNA: TGTGCCAGCAGAGACCAAAAAGGGACTGACTACGAGCAGTACTTC.

This chain connects TRBV27 to TRBJ1-2; tentatively, D is TRBD1 (5 bases). The ends were cut back, 3 bases at V and 3 bases at J, with 11 bases in the middle. There are 14 residues in the CDR3. Germline assignment: CDR1 MNHEY and CDR2 SMNVEV (reference sequence). The CDR3 DNA reads TGTGCCAGCAGTTTCAGGGAAAATTACTATGGCTACACCTTC. Translating it yields CASSFRENYYGYTF.

The V call is TRBV4-3, the J call TRBJ2-7; 9 positions agree with TRBD1. Germline V gene data show CDR1 as LGHNA and CDR2 as YSLEER. The length of the CDR3 is 14 residues. The junction had 2 bases not matched to a gene; V was cut back by 2 bases and J by 3 bases. The CDR3 region has the DNA TGCGCCAGCAGCCAAACAGGGGGCTTCTACGAGCAGTACTTC. This gives the protein CASSQTGGFYEQYF.

This sequence joins TRBV6-5 and TRBJ2-3, with TRBD2 identical over 10 bases. In germline, CDR1 is MNHEY, CDR2 SVGAGI. V shed 6 bases and J 2 bases; nucleotides not matched to a gene: 5. This CDR3 spans 15 amino acids. The CDR3 region is CASRLLAGPTDTQYF. CDR3 DNA sequence: TGTGCCAGCAGACTACTAGCGGGACCCACAGATACGCAGTATTTT.

This chain uses TRBV28 with TRBJ1-1; 7 bases agree with TRBD1. V dropped 10 bases and J dropped 6; count of bases not matched to a gene: 14. The length of the CDR3 is 14 residues. Germline V gives CDR1 MDHEN, CDR2 SYDVKM. The CDR3 loop reads CATQVPGQSPEAFF. CDR3 coding DNA: TGTGCCACCCAGGTGCCGGGACAGTCCCCTGAAGCTTTCTTT.